These 14 T cell receptor beta chains were sequenced from one sample in a study of CD8+ T cells in alopecia areata. Once RNA had been extracted, it was reverse transcribed into cDNA to act as the sequencing template. The assay was immunoSEQ multiplex PCR, and TCRdb's table has in-frame clones only and misses some. The sample holds 200,000 to 250,000 clones, less than 50% seen once. The treatment here: oral pan-JAK inhibitor, 5-10 mg twice daily. The specimen comprised CD4+ T cells sorted from blood, sampled around week 36, from a patient treated with tofacitinib. The receptors stem from a human donor with alopecia areata.

The gene calls are TRBV6-5 and TRBJ1-5, with 11 bases aligning to TRBD1. CDR3 length equals 15 residues. The germline V gene encodes CDR1 MNHEY and CDR2 SVGAGI. The V gene end was trimmed by 5 bases and the J gene end by 7 bases; junction bases not matched to a gene: 7. Here the CDR3 reads CASSTGQGVEQPQHF. The CDR3 bases are TGTGCCAGCAGTACGGGACAGGGGGTGGAACAGCCCCAGCATTTT.

This clone was seen more than once but under ten times. The rearrangement links TRBV23-1 to TRBJ2-1; the match to TRBD1 covers 7 bases. TRBV23-1 is an open reading frame whose function is uncertain. Trimming took 0 bases from V and 12 from J; bases not matched to a gene: 11. This CDR3 comprises 15 residues. The CDR3 coding sequence is TGCGCCAGCAGTCAATCGCGAAGGGGGCGCCGCGGGCAGTTCTTC. Amino acid sequence: CASSQSRRGRRGQFF.

This clone was seen a handful of times. CDR3 DNA: TGTGCCAGCAGAACCACTAGCGCATCCTACGAGCAGTACTTC. Its protein is CASRTTSASYEQYF. V and J are TRBV27 and TRBJ2-7; 7 bases are a match to TRBD2. Germline V gene data show CDR1 as MNHEY and CDR2 as SMNVEV (reference sequence). V shed 6 bases and J 1 base; nucleotides not matched to a gene: 6. The CDR3 is 14 residues long.

V is TRBV27 and J is TRBJ1-2; D is unclear. The CDR3 runs to 17 residues. Germline V CDR1 and CDR2: MNHEY, SMNVEV (reference sequence). V was pared by 6 bases and J by 7 bases, with 27 bases between. The CDR3: CASSPQYGRSLGIGYTF. The CDR3 nucleotides are TGTGCCAGCAGCCCCCAGTACGGGCGGTCCCTTGGGATTGGCTACACCTTC.

The chain couples TRBV7-2 to TRBJ2-1; 8 bases map to TRBD2. In germline, CDR1 is SGHTA, CDR2 FQGNSA. The CDR3 spans 16 residues. The V segment lost 5 bases and the J segment 10 bases; nucleotides outside the gene matches: 16. This chain's CDR3 is CASSPNSGNLFSEQFF. The CDR3 coding sequence is TGTGCCAGCAGCCCCAATAGCGGGAACCTGTTTTCGGAGCAGTTCTTC.

This clone was recorded a few times. The chain recombines TRBV7-9 with TRBJ2-1; the D gene is possibly TRBD1 (6 bases). V lost 2 bases and J lost 8, with 13 bases in between. This CDR3 has 14 residues. Germline V gene sequence: CDR1 SEHNR, CDR2 FQNEAQ (reference sequence). This chain's CDR3 is CASSLLAGVDEQFF. Written as DNA, the CDR3 is TGTGCCAGCAGCTTATTGGCAGGGGTTGATGAGCAGTTCTTC.

This clone has a handful of counts. V and J are TRBV7-2 and TRBJ2-1; the match to TRBD2 covers 8 bases. Germline trimming cut 0 bases from V and 7 bases from J; bases unmatched to any gene: 11. Germline lookup yields CDR1 SGHTA and CDR2 FQGNSA. This CDR3 spans 17 amino acids. This CDR3 reads CASSLAPTSGSRNEQFF. The CDR3 nucleotides are TGTGCCAGCAGCTTAGCCCCTACTAGCGGCAGCAGGAATGAGCAGTTCTTC. The whole variable domain, filled in from reference TRBV7-2 and TRBJ2-1, reads GAGVSQSPSNKVTEKGKDVELRCDPISGHTALYWYRQSLGQGLEFLIYFQGNSAPDKSGLPSDRFSAERTGGSVSTLTIQRTQQEDSAVYLCASSLAPTSGSRNEQFFGPGTRLTVL.

As regards this clone: The junction differs from germline at one of its ends, possibly a read error. The chain recombines TRBV29-1 with TRBJ1-2; a weak D match, TRBD1 (5 bases). The CDR3 contains 12 residues. The germline V gene has CDR1 SQVTM and CDR2 ANQGSEA. The CDR3 here is CSVEVLRGGYTF. The CDR3 nucleotides are TGCAGCGTGGAAGTTCTTAGGGGCGGCTACACCTTC.

This clone was detected only a few times. The V gene is TRBV29-1, the J gene TRBJ2-5; TRBD2 agrees at 10 bases. The CDR3 covers 14 residues. Germline CDR1 SQVTM, CDR2 ANQGSEA. The J segment lost 5 bases and the V segment lost 3 bases, leaving 6 bases of the junction unmatched. CDR3 coding DNA: TGCAGCGTTGAGGCTAGCGGGAGCCCTGAGACCCAGTACTTC. Its translation is CSVEASGSPETQYF.

This clone was picked up a small number of times. This chain uses TRBV7-3 with TRBJ1-1; 8 nucleotides line up with TRBD1. V shed 2 bases and J 6 bases; nucleotides not matched to a gene: 2. The CDR3 length is 13 residues. The V gene's germline CDR1 is SGHTA and CDR2 FQGTGA. In nucleotides, the CDR3 is TGTGCCAGCAGCTTAGTACAGGGGGCTGAAGCTTTCTTT. It codes for CASSLVQGAEAFF.

This clone was seen once. V and J are TRBV7-2 and TRBJ2-7; maybe TRBD2 (5 bases). Trimming took 5 bases from V and 2 from J, leaving 16 bases between them. The CDR3 is 15 amino acids. The V gene's germline CDR1 is SGHTA and CDR2 FQGNSA. For the CDR3, the DNA is TGTGCCAGCAGCCGCCTGAGGGCGCTTCCCTACGAGCAGTACTTC. Translated: CASSRLRALPYEQYF.

This rearrangement joins TRBV25-1 to TRBJ2-3; 7 nucleotides align to TRBD2. CDR3 length: 15 amino acids. Trimming removed 3 bases from V and 1 base from J; junction bases left unmatched: 4. The germline gives CDR1 MGHDK, CDR2 SYGVNS. Here the CDR3 reads CASSEGDYRTDTQYF. DNA of the CDR3: TGTGCCAGCAGTGAGGGGGACTACCGCACAGATACGCAGTATTTT. The complete variable domain, with remaining parts taken from reference TRBV25-1 and TRBJ2-3, reads EADIYQTPRYLVIGTGKKITLECSQTMGHDKMYWYQQDPGMELHLIHYSYGVNSTEKGDLSSESTVSRIRTEHFPLTLESARPSHTSQYLCASSEGDYRTDTQYFGPGTRLTVL.

This clone appeared a few times. This chain links TRBV10-3 with TRBJ2-5, with D hard to call. V was cut by 3 bases and J by 4 bases, with 3 bases left in between. CDR3 length equals 11 residues. Germline values: CDR1 ENHRY, CDR2 SYGVKD. The CDR3 spells CAISDRETQYF. The CDR3 DNA reads as TGTGCCATCAGTGATAGAGAGACCCAGTACTTC.

This clone was detected many times. One junction end does not reproduce the germline sequence, and a read error may be involved. This chain uses TRBV6-5 with TRBJ2-1; 7 positions agree with TRBD2. From germline, CDR1 is MNHEY and CDR2 SVGAGI. CDR3 length equals 13 residues. The CDR3 here is CASSYSASGAPIF. The CDR3 DNA reads as TGTGCCAGCAGTTACTCGGCTAGCGGAGCCCCTATCTTC.